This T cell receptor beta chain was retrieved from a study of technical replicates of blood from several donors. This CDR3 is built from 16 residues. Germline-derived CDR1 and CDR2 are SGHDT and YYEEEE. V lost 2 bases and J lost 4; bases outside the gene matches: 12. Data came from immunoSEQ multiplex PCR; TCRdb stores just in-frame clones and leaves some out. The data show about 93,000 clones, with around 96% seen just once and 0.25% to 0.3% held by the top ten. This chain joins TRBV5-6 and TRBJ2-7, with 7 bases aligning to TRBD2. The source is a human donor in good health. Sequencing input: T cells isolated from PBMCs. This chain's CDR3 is CASSFLVAAGVYEQYF. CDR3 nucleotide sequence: TGTGCCAGCAGCTTTTTAGTCGCCGCGGGGGTTTACGAGCAGTACTTC. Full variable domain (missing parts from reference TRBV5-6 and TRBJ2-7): DAGVTQSPTHLIKTRGQQVTLRCSPKSGHDTVSWYQQALGQGPQFIFQYYEEEERQRGNFPDRFSGHQFPNYSSELNVNALLLGDSALYLCASSFLVAAGVYEQYFGPGTRLTVT.